Included here is one T cell receptor (beta chain) sequence, with context. The antigen it binds to is not known. No base quality information exists; no much larger clone differs at one position. The sample is drawn from a study of OX40 agonist ivuxolimab in advanced cancers. In terms of the full investigation: Ivuxolimab, which targeted the costimulatory receptor OX40 (CD134), was an agonistic, fully human IgG2 monoclonal antibody. Among the 52 dose-escalation patients, about 19 had hepatocellular carcinoma, some 15 melanoma, 9 renal cell carcinoma and 9 head and neck cancer. Three dose-escalation patients achieved partial responses, one with hepatocellular carcinoma and two with cutaneous melanoma. The paper reports the monotherapy dose-escalation portion (N of about 52 patients) of the phase I ivuxolimab trial. Intravenous ivuxolimab was administered to patients every 2 weeks at six dose levels: 0.01, 0.1, 0.3, 1.5, 3 and 10 mg/kg. The dose-escalation cohort was about 87% male with a mean age of approximately 60 years, ranging from roughly 23 to 85. Peripheral TCRbeta sequencing was intended to test whether TCR sequence diversity was altered and clonal T-cell expansion was caused by ivuxolimab. Prior anti-PD-1, anti-PD-L1 or anti-CTLA-4 therapy was permitted, and checkpoint inhibitors had been received by about 37% of dose-escalation patients.

CDR1 and CDR2 (SEHNR, FQNEAQ) derive from the germline V gene (reference sequence). The CDR3 runs 12 residues from the cysteine to the phenylalanine. The sequence is cut down to CDR3 DNA, 36 bases in frame from base 1. V is shortened by 5 bases, J by 9 bases, and the region joining them spans 11 bases. Patients with a history of autoimmune disease or receiving systemic immunosuppression were excluded from the trial. Peripheral blood for TCR sequencing was drawn from every dose cohort at baseline, at cycle 4 day 1 and at cycle 7 day 1. The samples were taken from a phase I, first-in-human, multicenter, open-label dose-escalation trial of ivuxolimab. Adults with locally advanced or metastatic melanoma, renal cell carcinoma, hepatocellular carcinoma or head and neck squamous cell carcinoma were enrolled in the trial. CD4+ and CD8+ T cells were sorted separately from peripheral blood before TCR sequencing.

Study-wide findings and limitations: Low levels of normalized T-cell clonal expansion were also seen in some nonresponding patients. At doses from 0.1 to 3.0 mg/kg, clonal expansion was seen in both CD4+ and CD8+ blood T cells between baseline and week 6. Antigen specificity was not determined for the clonally expanded peripheral T cells. In the 0.1-3.0 mg/kg groups, partial responders had among the lowest normalized peripheral clonal expansion, particularly in CD8+ T cells. After ivuxolimab, more expanded clones were found on average in CD8+ T cells than in CD4+ T cells.

To sequence the TCRbeta CDR3 region, genomic DNA was isolated from the sorted cells. The immunoSEQ Assay was used for sequencing of TCRbeta CDR3 regions. TCRdb took over this immuneACCESS table, retaining in-frame rearrangements with V and J assigned. Such tables are incomplete; in checked studies, under half of the missing clones stem from an unresolved V gene, and the remainder is unexplained. Recorded for this sample are approximately 77,000 clones; more than 90% of them occurred a single time. In total, the top ten clones hold around 4.4% of the sample. The chain is made from TRBV7-9 and TRBJ2-1; TRBD1 is a possible D gene, resting on 6 matching bases. The TCR was taken from an adult with an advanced solid tumor such as melanoma, head and neck, liver or kidney cancer. The input for sequencing was CD4+ or CD8+ T cells sorted from blood, taken in a trial of the OX40 agonist ivuxolimab. DNA sequence: TGTGCCAGCAGCGTTACAGGGAGTGAGCAGTTCTTC. Its protein is CASSVTGSEQFF.